Each of the 28 T cell receptor beta chains below was sequenced from the same sample in a study of T-cell reconstitution after alpha-beta-depleted transplantation in children. Preparation of the TCRbeta library was carried out with unique molecular identifiers. Via MiXCR, TCRdb re-called the PCR reads, giving one row per CDR3 protein. The sample consists of more than 200,000 distinct CDR3 sequences, about 25% of them appearing once. Sequences were derived from PBMCs, sampled before TCRalphabeta/CD19-depleted stem cell transplant. All receptors derive from a girl aged 2-10 years with Fanconi anemia, due to receive a stem cell transplant.

This clonotype was seen many times. The chain carries TRBV29-1 and TRBJ2-7; tentative D call: TRBD1 (6 bases). The V gene lost 6 bases and the J gene lost 2 bases, with 11 bases spanning the gap. The germline V gene encodes CDR1 SQVTM and CDR2 ANQGSEA. The CDR3 totals 12 residues. The CDR3 is CSVLRDTYEQYF. DNA for the CDR3: TGCAGCGTGTTACGGGACACCTACGAGCAGTACTTC.

This clonotype was detected a few times. The rearrangement links TRBV20-1 to TRBJ2-1; D is possibly TRBD2 (6 bases). The CDR3 covers 14 residues. CDR1 and CDR2 from the germline V gene are DFQATT and SNEGSKA (reference sequence). This CDR3 reads CSVPASVLYNEQFF. The DNA for the CDR3 is TGCAGCGTTCCTGCTAGCGTACTCTACAATGAGCAGTTCTTC.

This clonotype was seen repeatedly, ten times or more. The chain links TRBV6-2 or TRBV6-3 to TRBJ2-7, with TRBD1 matching 7 bases. The germline V gene encodes CDR1 MNHEY and CDR2 SVGEGT. J gave up 4 bases and V 2 bases, and 2 bases lay outside the gene matches. The CDR3 is 13 residues long. The CDR3 DNA reads TGTGCCAGCAGTTACGAACAGGGGTACGAGCAGTACTTC. It is translated as CASSYEQGYEQYF.

This clonotype has only a few counts. The CDR3, as DNA: TGTGCCATCAGTGAGGGACAGCAAGAGACCCAGTACTTC. This translates into CAISEGQQETQYF. This chain connects TRBV10-3 to TRBJ2-5; possible D gene TRBD1, 6 bases. Germline-derived CDR1 and CDR2 are ENHRY and SYGVKD. This CDR3 is built from 13 residues. The V end lost 2 bases, the J end lost 2 bases, and 6 bases lay between the germline ends.

The V and J genes are TRBV4-1 and TRBJ1-6; 9 bases are a match to TRBD1. V shed 6 bases, J shed 8 bases, and the junction held 5 bases outside the gene matches. CDR3 size: 14 residues. Germline lookup yields CDR1 MGHRA and CDR2 YSYEKL. DNA of the CDR3: TGCGCCAGCAGTCCGGGACAGGGATATTCACCCCTCCACTTT. Translating gives CASSPGQGYSPLHF.

This clonotype came up many times. The rearrangement joins TRBV20-1 to TRBJ2-3; 9 nucleotides line up with TRBD2. CDR3 length: 15 amino acids. V was pared by 3 bases and J by 2 bases, with 6 bases of the junction left unmatched. Germline V gives CDR1 DFQATT, CDR2 SNEGSKA (reference sequence). CDR3 bases: TGCAGTGCTAGGTCCCTAGCGGGGATCACAGATACGCAGTATTTT. Protein sequence: CSARSLAGITDTQYF.

The chain recombines TRBV11-1 with TRBJ2-1; TRBD1 might be the D (6 bases). V was shortened by 2 bases and J by 0 bases, with 23 bases between the two germline ends. Germline-derived CDR1 and CDR2 are SGHAT and FQDESV (reference sequence). The CDR3 has 20 residues. CDR3 sequence (DNA): TGTGCCAGCAGCTTACGCCGCGGATTAGGGGGAACGAGCTCCTACAATGAGCAGTTCTTC. It yields the protein CASSLRRGLGGTSSYNEQFF.

The V gene is TRBV11-2, the J gene TRBJ2-5; TRBD2 matches at 13 bases. CDR1 is SGHAT and CDR2 is FQNNGV in the germline V gene. V shed 1 base and J 4 bases; nucleotides not matched to a gene: 15. The CDR3 consists of 20 residues. The CDR3 DNA sequence: TGTGCCAGCAGCTTAGTGTTTGGAATGAGGACTAGCGGGAGCAGAGAGACCCAGTACTTC. The encoded protein is CASSLVFGMRTSGSRETQYF.

In its sample, this clonotype was seen a few times. The chain is built from TRBV7-8 and TRBJ2-5; TRBD2 matches 10 bases. The germline V gene encodes CDR1 SGHVS and CDR2 FQNEAQ. J was trimmed by 3 bases and V by 1 base; bases with no gene match: 5. The length of the CDR3 is 16 residues. Here the CDR3 DNA reads TGTGCCAGCAGCTTAGTATCCGGACTAGCGGAAGAGACCCAGTACTTC. This encodes CASSLVSGLAEETQYF.

This clonotype was seen repeatedly, ten times or more. V gene TRBV24-1 combines with J gene TRBJ1-2; D may be TRBD1 (5 bases). Germline V gives CDR1 KGHDR, CDR2 SFDVKD. V was shortened by 7 bases and J by 5 bases, with 10 bases between the two germline ends. The CDR3 extends over 12 amino acids. CDR3 protein: CATSQGRYGYTF. DNA for the CDR3: TGTGCCACCAGCCAGGGAAGGTATGGCTACACCTTC.

This clonotype was observed many times. The CDR3 sequence: CSVSTLYGYTF. As DNA, the CDR3 is TGCAGCGTCTCGACCCTCTATGGCTACACCTTC. The chain employs TRBV29-1 and TRBJ1-2; D gene unclear. Germline V gene lookup returns CDR1 SQVTM and CDR2 ANQGSEA. This CDR3 contains 11 residues. V dropped 6 bases and J dropped 4 bases, with 9 bases sitting between them.

This clonotype was counted at least ten times. The J gene is TRBJ2-7, the V gene TRBV29-1, with a tentative D call TRBD2 (5 bases). The V end was cut by 7 bases, the J end by 2 bases, with 15 bases between. The germline gives CDR1 SQVTM, CDR2 ANQGSEA. This CDR3 comprises 13 residues. The CDR3 loop reads CSALTGVPYEQYF. The CDR3 nucleotides are TGCAGCGCCCTGACCGGGGTTCCCTACGAGCAGTACTTC.

The genes are TRBV12-3 or TRBV12-4 and TRBJ2-2; no reliable D call. Between the trimmed V and J ends, which lost 6 bases and 3 bases, there was a span of 11 bases. The CDR3 spans 14 residues. CDR3 sequence reads: CASSPSRYTGELFF. For the CDR3, the DNA is TGTGCCAGCAGCCCCTCTAGGTACACCGGGGAGCTGTTTTTT.

The rearrangement links TRBV28 to TRBJ2-1; D not resolved. There are 13 residues in the CDR3. Germline V gene sequence: CDR1 MDHEN, CDR2 SYDVKM. Trimming took 7 bases from V and 8 from J, leaving 15 bases between them. The CDR3 nucleotides read TGTGCCAGCATTGATTACGGGCACTATGAGCAGTTCTTC. This encodes CASIDYGHYEQFF.

The table lists this clonotype with many counts. CDR3 nucleotide sequence: TGTGCCAGCAGTCTTAGACTAGCGCCCATTGCTGAGCAGTTCTTC. Its protein product is CASSLRLAPIAEQFF. The V call is TRBV12-3 or TRBV12-4, the J call TRBJ2-1; 8 positions agree with TRBD2. The ends lost 5 bases at V and 9 bases at J; junction bases unmatched: 12. The CDR3 is made up of 15 amino acids.

This clonotype was recorded many times. This rearrangement joins TRBV6-5 to TRBJ2-7; D might be TRBD1 (6 bases). This CDR3 comprises 13 residues. Per germline, CDR1 MNHEY and CDR2 SVGAGI. Trimming removed 5 bases from V and 3 bases from J, with 11 bases in between. The CDR3 DNA is TGTGCCAGCAGTAGGACAGAAAACTACGAGCAGTACTTC. Amino acid sequence: CASSRTENYEQYF.

This clonotype was detected a few times. The conserved phenylalanine or tryptophan is not found at the CDR3 terminus, so this likely reflects a read error. V gene TRBV4-2 combines with J gene TRBJ1-1; no definite D call. The CDR3 sequence is 11 residues long. The germline V gene has CDR1 LGHNA and CDR2 YNFKEQ. Trimming removed 3 bases from V and 8 bases from J, with 7 bases in between. The CDR3 protein is CASSQGWEAFS. DNA for the CDR3: TGTGCCAGCAGCCAGGGTTGGGAAGCTTTCTCT.

This clonotype was seen ten or more times. The rearrangement joins TRBV21-1 to TRBJ2-5; the D call in the table, TRBD1, was not verified against the DNA. TRBV21-1 is designated a pseudogene. This CDR3 comprises 17 residues. The CDR3 loop reads CASSKFLGVGPQETQYF. The CDR3 DNA follows: TGTGCCAGCAGCAAATTCTTAGGGGTTGGGCCTCAAGAGACCCAGTACTTC.

This clonotype was observed at least ten times. The chain recombines TRBV6-5 with TRBJ1-2, with 8 nucleotides matching TRBD1. V shed 6 bases, J shed 8 bases, and the junction held 8 bases outside the gene matches. Germline V lookup: CDR1 MNHEY, CDR2 SVGAGI. The CDR3 has 13 residues. For the CDR3, the DNA is TGTGCCAGCAGCCGCGCGACAGGGGACGGCTACACCTTC. Residues: CASSRATGDGYTF.

This clonotype has at least ten counts. The chain links TRBV20-1 to TRBJ2-5; 8 bases map to TRBD1. The V segment lost 6 bases and the J segment 1 base; nucleotides outside the gene matches: 7. The germline CDR1 and CDR2 sequences are DFQATT and SNEGSKA (reference sequence). This CDR3 comprises 14 residues. CDR3 DNA sequence: TGCAGTGCACCGACAGGGGCGGCCCAAGAGACCCAGTACTTC. Its protein product is CSAPTGAAQETQYF.

The V and J genes are TRBV7-3 and TRBJ2-3; D not resolved. This CDR3 contains 13 residues. V shed 5 bases and J shed 6 bases, with 12 bases lying between them. Germline CDR1 is SGHTA and CDR2 is FQGTGA. The CDR3 loop reads CASSPDTGDTQYF. The CDR3 nucleotides read TGTGCCAGCAGCCCAGATACCGGGGATACGCAGTATTTT.

This clonotype has at least ten counts. The chain employs TRBV5-6 and TRBJ1-1; no definite D call. V lost 2 bases to trimming and J lost 1 base, with 9 bases between them. Germline lookup yields CDR1 SGHDT and CDR2 YYEEEE. This CDR3 has 14 residues. CDR3: CASSFWNPNTEAFF. CDR3 sequence (DNA): TGTGCCAGCAGCTTCTGGAATCCGAACACTGAAGCTTTCTTT.

This chain uses TRBV10-3 with TRBJ1-1; 7 bases are a match to TRBD1. The V gene end was trimmed by 0 bases and the J gene end by 1 base; junction bases not matched to a gene: 5. This CDR3 is 16 amino acids long. Germline values: CDR1 ENHRY, CDR2 SYGVKD. For the CDR3, the DNA is TGTGCCATCAGTGAGTCAGGGGGCGGTGGGAACACTGAAGCTTTCTTT. It is translated as CAISESGGGGNTEAFF.

This chain uses TRBV7-9 with TRBJ2-3; tentative D call: TRBD2 (5 bases). CDR3 length: 14 residues. Per germline, CDR1 SEHNR and CDR2 FQNEAQ (reference sequence). V was clipped by 2 bases and J by 5 bases, with 11 bases between them. CDR3 sequence reads: CASSLQLGEDTQYF. CDR3 coding DNA: TGTGCCAGCAGCTTACAGCTGGGAGAAGATACGCAGTATTTT.

This chain connects TRBV7-9 to TRBJ2-2; 7 nucleotides agree with TRBD2. The CDR3 is made up of 15 amino acids. Germline CDR1 reads SEHNR; CDR2 reads FQNEAQ (reference sequence). V trimming: 5 bases; J trimming: 4 bases; junction bases outside the gene matches: 7. CDR3 amino acids: CASSQPGLSTGELFF. As DNA, the CDR3 is TGTGCCAGCAGCCAACCGGGACTATCCACCGGGGAGCTGTTTTTT.

For the CDR3, the DNA is TGTGCCAGCAGTTACTATTCGCCCGGGACAGGGTTAATCGAGCAGTACTTC. This gives the protein CASSYYSPGTGLIEQYF. The chain combines TRBV6-5 with TRBJ2-7, with 9 bases identical to TRBD1. This CDR3 is 17 amino acids long. V dropped 1 base and J dropped 6; count of bases not matched to a gene: 13. The V gene's germline CDR1 is MNHEY and CDR2 SVGAGI.

V gene TRBV5-1 combines with J gene TRBJ1-2, with 8 nucleotides matching TRBD1. Losses at the gene ends were 4 bases for V and 8 bases for J; bases not matched to a gene: 7. Germline V gene sequence: CDR1 SGHRS, CDR2 YFSETQ. The CDR3 is made up of 13 amino acids. The CDR3 is CASSQTGVRGYTF. The CDR3 region has the DNA TGCGCCAGCAGCCAGACAGGGGTCAGAGGCTACACCTTC.

Here the CDR3 reads CASSPGTPSEEKLFF. The DNA of the CDR3 is TGTGCCAGCAGCCCAGGGACACCCAGTGAAGAAAAACTGTTTTTT. J is TRBJ1-4 and V is TRBV7-2, with TRBD1 as a possible D gene (6 bases). CDR3 size: 15 residues. Germline V gene lookup returns CDR1 SGHTA and CDR2 FQGNSA. V shed 5 bases and J shed 8 bases, with 18 bases lying between them.